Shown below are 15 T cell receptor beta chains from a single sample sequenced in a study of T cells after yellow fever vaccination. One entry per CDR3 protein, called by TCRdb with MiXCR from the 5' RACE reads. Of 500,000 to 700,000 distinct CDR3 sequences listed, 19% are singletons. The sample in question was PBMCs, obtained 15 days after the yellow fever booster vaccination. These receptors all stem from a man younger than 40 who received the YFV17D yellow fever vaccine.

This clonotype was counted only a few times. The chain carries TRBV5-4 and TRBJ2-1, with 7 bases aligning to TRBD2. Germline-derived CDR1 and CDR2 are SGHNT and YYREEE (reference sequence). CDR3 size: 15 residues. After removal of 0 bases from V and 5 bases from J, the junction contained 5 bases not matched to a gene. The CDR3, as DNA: TGTGCCAGCAGCTTGGGACTAGCCGTGGACAATGAGCAGTTCTTC. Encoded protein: CASSLGLAVDNEQFF.

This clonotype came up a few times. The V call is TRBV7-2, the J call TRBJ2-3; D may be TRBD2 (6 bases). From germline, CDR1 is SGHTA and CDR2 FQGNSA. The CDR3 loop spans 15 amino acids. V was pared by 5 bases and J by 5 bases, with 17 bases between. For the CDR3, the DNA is TGTGCCAGCAGCCAATCGGGACTTCCCTTAGATACGCAGTATTTT. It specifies CASSQSGLPLDTQYF.

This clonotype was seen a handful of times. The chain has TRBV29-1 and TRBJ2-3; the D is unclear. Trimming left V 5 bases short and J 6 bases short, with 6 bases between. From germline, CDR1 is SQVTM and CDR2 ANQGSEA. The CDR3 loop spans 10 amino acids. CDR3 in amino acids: CSVPQDTQYF. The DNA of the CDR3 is TGCAGCGTTCCCCAGGATACGCAGTATTTT.

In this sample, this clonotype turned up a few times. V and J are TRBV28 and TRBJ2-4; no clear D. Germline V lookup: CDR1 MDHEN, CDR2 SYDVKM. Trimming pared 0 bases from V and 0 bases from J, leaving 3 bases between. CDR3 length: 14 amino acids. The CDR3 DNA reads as TGTGCCAGCAGTTTATGGTTAGCCAAAAACATTCAGTACTTC. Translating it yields CASSLWLAKNIQYF.

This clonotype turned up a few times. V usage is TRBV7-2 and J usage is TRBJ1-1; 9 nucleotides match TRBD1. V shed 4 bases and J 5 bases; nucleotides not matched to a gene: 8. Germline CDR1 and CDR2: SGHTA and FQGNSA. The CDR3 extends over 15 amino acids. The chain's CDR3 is CASSYPGQGRTEAFF. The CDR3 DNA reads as TGTGCCAGCAGCTACCCCGGACAGGGGAGGACTGAAGCTTTCTTT.

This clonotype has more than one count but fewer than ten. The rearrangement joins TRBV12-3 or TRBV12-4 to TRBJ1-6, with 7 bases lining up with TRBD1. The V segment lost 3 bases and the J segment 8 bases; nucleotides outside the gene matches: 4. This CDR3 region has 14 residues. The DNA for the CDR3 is TGTGCCAGCAGTTTGACAGGGTGGGATTCACCCCTCCACTTT. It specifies CASSLTGWDSPLHF.

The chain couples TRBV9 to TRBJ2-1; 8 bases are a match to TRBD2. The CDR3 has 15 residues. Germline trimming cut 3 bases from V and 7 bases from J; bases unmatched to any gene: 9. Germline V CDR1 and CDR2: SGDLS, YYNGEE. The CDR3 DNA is TGTGCCAGCAGCGCCGGGACTAGGGCCGAGAATGAGCAGTTCTTC. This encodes CASSAGTRAENEQFF. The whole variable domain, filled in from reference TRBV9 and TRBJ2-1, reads DSGVTQTPKHLITATGQRVTLRCSPRSGDLSVYWYQQSLDQGLQFLIQYYNGEERAKGNILERFSAQQFPDLHSELNLSSLELGDSALYFCASSAGTRAENEQFFGPGTRLTVL.

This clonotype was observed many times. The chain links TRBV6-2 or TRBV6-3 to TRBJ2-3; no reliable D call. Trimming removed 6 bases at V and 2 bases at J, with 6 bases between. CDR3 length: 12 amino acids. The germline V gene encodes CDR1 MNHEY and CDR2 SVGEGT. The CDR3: CASSATTDTQYF. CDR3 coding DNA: TGTGCCAGCAGCGCTACCACAGATACGCAGTATTTT.

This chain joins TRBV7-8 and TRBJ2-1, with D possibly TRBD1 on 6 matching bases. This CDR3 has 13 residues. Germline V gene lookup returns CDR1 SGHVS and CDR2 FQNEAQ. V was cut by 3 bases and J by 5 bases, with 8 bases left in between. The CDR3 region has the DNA TGTGCCAGCAGCTTCGGACAGCACAATGAGCAGTTCTTC. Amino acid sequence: CASSFGQHNEQFF.

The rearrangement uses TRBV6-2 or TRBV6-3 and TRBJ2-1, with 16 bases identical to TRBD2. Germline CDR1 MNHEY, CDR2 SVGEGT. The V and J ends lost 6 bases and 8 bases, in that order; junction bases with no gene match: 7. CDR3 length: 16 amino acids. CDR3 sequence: CASSSAGLAGGDEQFF. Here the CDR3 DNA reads TGTGCCAGCAGCAGCGCGGGACTAGCGGGAGGGGATGAGCAGTTCTTC.

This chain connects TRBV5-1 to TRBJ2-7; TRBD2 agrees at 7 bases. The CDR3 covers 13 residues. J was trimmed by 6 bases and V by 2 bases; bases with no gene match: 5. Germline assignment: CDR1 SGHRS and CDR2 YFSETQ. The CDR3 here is CASSLAGLGEQYF. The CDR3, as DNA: TGCGCCAGCAGCTTAGCGGGATTGGGCGAGCAGTACTTC.

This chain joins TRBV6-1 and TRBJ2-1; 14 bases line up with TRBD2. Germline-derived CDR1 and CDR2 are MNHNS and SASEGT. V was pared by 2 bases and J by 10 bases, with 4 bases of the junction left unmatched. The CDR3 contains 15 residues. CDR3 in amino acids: CASSENGLAGGEQFF. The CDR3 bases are TGTGCCAGCAGTGAAAATGGACTAGCGGGAGGAGAGCAGTTCTTC.

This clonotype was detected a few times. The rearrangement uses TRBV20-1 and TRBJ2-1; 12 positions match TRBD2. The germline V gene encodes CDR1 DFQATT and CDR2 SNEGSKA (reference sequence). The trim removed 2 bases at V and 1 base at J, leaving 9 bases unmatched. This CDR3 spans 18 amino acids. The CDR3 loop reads CSARSLLAGGISYNEQFF. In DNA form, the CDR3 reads TGCAGTGCTAGAAGTTTGCTAGCGGGAGGGATTTCCTACAATGAGCAGTTCTTC.

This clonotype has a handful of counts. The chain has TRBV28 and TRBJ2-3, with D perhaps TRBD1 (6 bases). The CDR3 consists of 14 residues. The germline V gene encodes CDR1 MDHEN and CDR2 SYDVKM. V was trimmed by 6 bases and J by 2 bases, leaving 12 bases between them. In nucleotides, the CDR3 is TGTGCCAGCAGGGGGGCTGGGACCACAGATACGCAGTATTTT. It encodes CASRGAGTTDTQYF.

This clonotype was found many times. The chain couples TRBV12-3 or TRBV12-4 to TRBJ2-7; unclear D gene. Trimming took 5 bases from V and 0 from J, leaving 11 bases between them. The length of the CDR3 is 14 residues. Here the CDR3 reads CASSGFDGSYEQYF. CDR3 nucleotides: TGTGCCAGCAGTGGCTTCGACGGCTCCTACGAGCAGTACTTC.